This record looks at one T cell receptor (beta chain) sequence and its context. The antigen it binds to is not known. Per-nucleotide qualities are absent, and no much larger clonotype sits a single base away. The cysteine opens and the phenylalanine closes a CDR3 of 14 amino acids. Just CDR3 DNA is preserved here, 42 bases in frame from base 1. Sequences LGHNA (CDR1) and YSLEER (CDR2) are obtained from the germline V gene. The germline V and J ends show losses of 4 bases and 2 bases respectively, and no gene match explains 3 bases of the junction. Receptor amplification or capture employed the immunoSEQ multiplex PCR assay. Entries here come from immuneACCESS through TCRdb and include only in-frame sequences with V and J called. Some clones fail to appear in such tables; in the studies checked, an unresolved V gene covers under half of the shortfall, and the cause of the remainder is unknown. This sample comprises some 200,000 clones, roughly 91% of them detected only once. The ten largest account for about 1.6% of the sample.

The sample belongs to a study of control samples from healthy donors and cancer patients (dated by TCRdb to about 2020). Sequencing input: blood. The TCR sequence derives from a young woman in good health. The V and J genes are TRBV4-3 and TRBJ1-2, with 8 central nucleotides matching TRBD1. The CDR3 in this case is CASSLRGQNYGYTF. The nucleotide sequence reads as follows: TGCGCCAGCAGCCTCAGGGGGCAAAACTATGGCTACACCTTC.